A single sample gave rise to the 32 T cell receptor beta chains below, sequenced in a study of blood T cell repertoires in COVID-19 (dated by TCRdb to 2018 to 2020). The method behind the library was the immunoSEQ multiplex PCR assay. As stored in TCRdb, this immuneACCESS dataset retains in-frame rearrangements with V and J assigned. A fraction of the clones does not appear; measured against another copy, unresolved V genes explain less than half of the discrepancy, and the remainder lacks a known reason. In all, the sample holds about 120,000 clones, and about 87% of those were seen once. The ten largest make up 25% to 30% of the sample. The sample comprised peripheral blood. The receptors were sampled from a woman in her sixties or seventies with acute or convalescent COVID-19.

V and J are TRBV7-8 and TRBJ1-2; TRBD1 aligns across 9 bases. From germline, CDR1 is SGHVS and CDR2 FQNEAQ. The CDR3 has 14 residues. Trimming removed 2 bases from V and 5 bases from J; junction bases left unmatched: 3. The CDR3, as DNA: TGTGCCAGCAGCTTAAACAGGGGGCAGTATGGCTACACCTTC. Residues: CASSLNRGQYGYTF.

J is TRBJ2-3 and V is TRBV9; TRBD2 matches at 13 bases. Germline-derived CDR1 and CDR2 are SGDLS and YYNGEE. CDR3 size: 16 residues. J lost 6 bases, V lost 2 bases, and 6 bases had no gene match. The CDR3 region is CASSVTSGGAVDTQYF. The CDR3 coding sequence is TGTGCCAGCAGCGTCACTAGCGGGGGGGCAGTGGATACGCAGTATTTT.

This chain joins TRBV5-1 and TRBJ2-5; TRBD1 is a possible D gene (5 bases). The germline CDR1 and CDR2 sequences are SGHRS and YFSETQ. The CDR3 is 15 amino acids. V was trimmed by 4 bases and J by 2 bases, leaving 15 bases between them. In DNA form, the CDR3 reads TGCGCCAGCAGCCCCGGAAGGGCAGGGCAAGAGACCCAGTACTTC. Its protein product is CASSPGRAGQETQYF.

Here the CDR3 reads CASSQVTASYEQYF. The CDR3 DNA sequence: TGCGCCAGCAGCCAAGTGACAGCCTCCTACGAGCAGTACTTC. V gene TRBV4-1 combines with J gene TRBJ2-7; TRBD1 is a possible D gene (5 bases). Germline-derived CDR1 and CDR2 are MGHRA and YSYEKL. V shed 1 base and J shed 0 bases, with 7 bases lying between them. The CDR3 covers 14 residues.

This clone was seen more than once but under ten times. The rearrangement joins TRBV11-1 to TRBJ1-1, with D unclear. This CDR3 is built from 14 residues. V lost 5 bases to trimming and J lost 5 bases, with 15 bases between them. Germline lookup yields CDR1 SGHAT and CDR2 FQDESV (reference sequence). The CDR3 DNA reads TGTGCCAGCAGCGAATCCGGTGGAGTAACTGAAGCTTTCTTT. This gives the protein CASSESGGVTEAFF. Using reference TRBV11-1 and TRBJ1-1 for the parts outside the CDR3, the full variable domain is EAEVAQSPRYKITEKSQAVAFWCDPISGHATLYWYRQILGQGPELLVQFQDESVVDDSQLPKDRFSAERLKGVDSTLKIQPAELGDSAMYLCASSESGGVTEAFFGQGTRLTVV.

The count of this clone is one. The CDR3 coding sequence is TGTGCCAGCACCATGGGACTAGCGGGGGAGAATGAGCAGTTCTTC. Amino acid sequence: CASTMGLAGENEQFF. The chain has TRBV11-3 and TRBJ2-1, with TRBD2 matching 14 bases. This CDR3 comprises 15 residues. V lost 7 bases, J lost 7 bases, and 6 bases stayed unmatched. Germline loops: CDR1 SGHNT, CDR2 YENEEA. Looking up the rest from reference TRBV11-3 and TRBJ2-1 gives the full variable domain: EAGVVQSPRYKIIEKKQPVAFWCNPISGHNTLYWYLQNLGQGPELLIRYENEEAVDDSQLPKDRFSAERLKGVDSTLKIQPAELGDSAVYLCASTMGLAGENEQFFGPGTRLTVL.

This chain joins TRBV10-3 and TRBJ1-2; TRBD1 is a possible D gene (5 bases). Germline-derived CDR1 and CDR2 are ENHRY and SYGVKD. Deletions cut 6 bases from V and 8 bases from J, with 22 bases between. The length of the CDR3 is 15 residues. The CDR3 DNA reads as TGTGCCATCAGCATAAATATCGGACGGGGGGAAGGCTACACCTTC. It yields the protein CAISINIGRGEGYTF.

Only one count was recorded for this clone. The rearrangement links TRBV10-2 to TRBJ2-1, with D tentatively TRBD2 (5 bases). Germline V gives CDR1 WSHSY, CDR2 SAAADI. The CDR3 has 15 amino acids. Trimming left V 3 bases short and J 3 bases short, with 12 bases between. The CDR3 nucleotides are TGCGCCAGCAGTGAAAGCGGCCCTTACTACAATGAGCAGTTCTTC. Its protein product is CASSESGPYYNEQFF.

The J gene is TRBJ2-7, the V gene TRBV10-2; unclear D gene. Germline V gives CDR1 WSHSY, CDR2 SAAADI. V lost 6 bases and J 2 bases, leaving 11 bases between the germline ends. CDR3 size: 13 residues. The CDR3 loop is CASRARGTYEQYF. The DNA for the CDR3 is TGCGCCAGCAGGGCTAGAGGAACCTACGAGCAGTACTTC.

The chain is built from TRBV4-1 and TRBJ2-5, with TRBD2 matching over 11 bases. Per germline, CDR1 MGHRA and CDR2 YSYEKL. The V and J ends lost 8 bases and 3 bases, in that order; junction bases with no gene match: 8. CDR3 size: 15 residues. CDR3 amino acids: CASSSLAGGKETQYF. Here the CDR3 DNA reads TGCGCCAGCTCCTCCTTAGCGGGGGGGAAAGAGACCCAGTACTTC.

This chain links TRBV11-2 with TRBJ2-1, with 7 bases matching TRBD2. With V trimmed by 5 bases and J by 2 bases, 6 bases remained unmatched. Germline V gene data show CDR1 as SGHAT and CDR2 as FQNNGV. The CDR3 consists of 15 residues. The DNA for the CDR3 is TGTGCCAGCAGCCCGGCGGGGGTTGCCTACAATGAGCAGTTCTTC. It codes for CASSPAGVAYNEQFF.

The chain employs TRBV28 and TRBJ2-5; 7 bases map to TRBD1. The J segment lost 5 bases and the V segment lost 7 bases, leaving 10 bases of the junction unmatched. Germline V gives CDR1 MDHEN, CDR2 SYDVKM. This CDR3 spans 14 amino acids. CDR3 DNA sequence: TGTGCCAGCACCCAAACAGGGGCCGTGGAGACCCAGTACTTC. Protein: CASTQTGAVETQYF.

CDR3 bases: TGTGCCAGCAGTCGACAGGGGCTTAACCAAGAGACCCAGTACTTC. Translation gives CASSRQGLNQETQYF. This chain connects TRBV6-5 to TRBJ2-5; TRBD1 matches at 8 bases. Germline assignment: CDR1 MNHEY and CDR2 SVGAGI. J was trimmed by 0 bases and V by 5 bases; bases with no gene match: 5. This CDR3 has 15 amino acids.

J is TRBJ1-6 and V is TRBV6-5; no reliable D call. The CDR3 is 15 amino acids. The germline V gene encodes CDR1 MNHEY and CDR2 SVGAGI. V lost 1 base and J lost 7, with 11 bases in between. The CDR3 sequence: CASSYWQAMNSPLHF. In DNA, the CDR3 is TGTGCCAGCAGTTACTGGCAGGCAATGAATTCACCCCTCCACTTT.

V usage is TRBV2 and J usage is TRBJ2-7; TRBD1 matches at 11 bases. Germline trimming cut 8 bases from V and 3 bases from J; bases unmatched to any gene: 6. The CDR3 consists of 14 residues. The V gene's germline CDR1 is SNHLY and CDR2 FYNNEI. This CDR3 is CASLLGTGGYEQYF. CDR3 DNA: TGTGCCAGCCTCTTGGGGACAGGGGGCTACGAGCAGTACTTC.

The chain links TRBV29-1 to TRBJ1-5; the D gene is possibly TRBD1 (5 bases). CDR3 length: 13 amino acids. The germline gives CDR1 SQVTM, CDR2 ANQGSEA. V dropped 4 bases and J dropped 5 bases, with 12 bases sitting between them. CDR3 coding DNA: TGCAGCGTTGTTGTTCGGGGGGATCAGCCCCAGCATTTT. It specifies CSVVVRGDQPQHF.

The chain uses TRBV18 and TRBJ2-1; possibly TRBD2 for D (5 bases). CDR3 size: 14 residues. Germline CDR1 and CDR2: KGHSH and LQKENI. The V end was cut by 3 bases, the J end by 4 bases, with 10 bases between. For the CDR3, the DNA is TGTGCCAGCTCACCGAATACGGGATACAATGAGCAGTTCTTC. Encoded protein: CASSPNTGYNEQFF.

This clone was detected once. The chain links TRBV3-1 (or the pseudogene TRBV3-2) to TRBJ2-2; D might be TRBD1 (5 bases). The CDR3 contains 14 residues. CDR1 is LGHDT and CDR2 is YNNKEL in the germline V gene (reference sequence). Trimming stripped 1 base from V and 5 bases from J, with 8 bases between. CDR3 in amino acids: CASSQAGPTGELFF. The CDR3 DNA is TGTGCCAGCAGCCAAGCAGGGCCAACCGGGGAGCTGTTTTTT.

This clone was recorded once. The junction departs from germline at one end; a sequencing error may be responsible. This chain joins TRBV7-7 and TRBJ2-6, with a possible D match to TRBD2 (5 bases). Germline CDR1 and CDR2: SSHAT and FNYEAQ (reference sequence). The CDR3 runs to 16 residues. CDR3 region: CASSLGTGSGANVLTF. The CDR3, as DNA: TGTGCTAGCAGCTTAGGAACGGGGAGTGGGGCCAACGTCCTGACTTTC.

V usage is TRBV11-2 and J usage is TRBJ2-3; TRBD1 agrees at 8 bases. With V trimmed by 5 bases and J by 3 bases, 7 bases remained unmatched. Germline CDR1 SGHAT, CDR2 FQNNGV. This CDR3 is built from 15 residues. The chain's CDR3 is CASSERQGQTDTQYF. CDR3 nucleotides: TGTGCCAGCAGCGAAAGACAGGGGCAGACAGATACGCAGTATTTT.

This rearrangement joins TRBV18 to TRBJ2-1, with 7 nucleotides matching TRBD1. Trimming took 4 bases from V and 7 from J; bases not matched to a gene: 10. The CDR3 runs to 15 residues. The germline V gene has CDR1 KGHSH and CDR2 LQKENI. CDR3 amino acids: CASSLRDSSGNEQFF. The CDR3 DNA reads TGTGCCAGCTCACTCCGGGACAGCTCGGGAAATGAGCAGTTCTTC.

This sequence joins TRBV28 and TRBJ1-2; 8 nucleotides agree with TRBD1. From germline, CDR1 is MDHEN and CDR2 SYDVKM. J was trimmed by 4 bases and V by 5 bases; bases with no gene match: 9. The CDR3 loop spans 15 amino acids. The CDR3 DNA is TGTGCCAGCAGTCCCGCCCAGGGGGCCGGCTATGGCTACACCTTC. Protein: CASSPAQGAGYGYTF.

The chain carries TRBV30 and TRBJ1-5; maybe TRBD1 (6 bases). CDR1 and CDR2 (germline): GTSNPN, SVGIG (reference sequence). The CDR3 consists of 13 residues. V dropped 8 bases and J dropped 3 bases, with 14 bases sitting between them. DNA for the CDR3: TGTGCCGGGGGCATTGGCTCCAATCAGCCCCAGCATTTT. Amino acid sequence: CAGGIGSNQPQHF.

The chain carries TRBV24-1 and TRBJ2-3; D is uncertain. Deletions cut 5 bases from V and 4 bases from J, with 9 bases between. Germline values: CDR1 KGHDR, CDR2 SFDVKD. The CDR3 has 13 residues. The CDR3 region is CATSVQVPDTQYF. As DNA, the CDR3 is TGTGCCACCAGTGTGCAGGTACCAGATACGCAGTATTTT.

V is TRBV5-8 and J is TRBJ1-3; tentative D call: TRBD1 (6 bases). The CDR3 covers 17 residues. V was clipped by 4 bases and J by 0 bases, with 17 bases between them. The germline gives CDR1 SGHTS, CDR2 YDEGEE. CDR3 amino acids: CASSDGPDRSSGNTIYF. For the CDR3, the DNA is TGTGCCAGCAGCGACGGCCCCGACAGGAGCTCTGGAAACACCATATATTTT.

The rearrangement joins TRBV5-4 to TRBJ2-6; D gene uncertain. CDR3 size: 17 residues. CDR1 and CDR2 from the germline V gene are SGHNT and YYREEE (reference sequence). The V end was cut by 0 bases, the J end by 0 bases, with 10 bases between. The CDR3 here is CASSLDSLNSGANVLTF. In DNA form, the CDR3 reads TGTGCCAGCAGCTTGGACAGTCTTAACTCTGGGGCCAACGTCCTGACTTTC.

The J gene is TRBJ1-1, the V gene TRBV28; D not resolved. The CDR3 totals 12 residues. Trimming cost V 7 bases and J 3 bases, with 9 bases left between them. Germline V lookup: CDR1 MDHEN, CDR2 SYDVKM. This CDR3 reads CASIRGYTEAFF. CDR3 sequence (DNA): TGTGCCAGCATTCGAGGGTACACTGAAGCTTTCTTT. Full variable domain (remainder filled in from reference TRBV28 and TRBJ1-1): DVKVTQSSRYLVKRTGEKVFLECVQDMDHENMFWYRQDPGLGLRLIYFSYDVKMKEKGDIPEGYSVSREKKERFSLILESASTNQTSMYLCASIRGYTEAFFGQGTRLTVV.

The rearrangement uses TRBV6-5 and TRBJ2-7; maybe TRBD2 (5 bases). Germline CDR1 reads MNHEY; CDR2 reads SVGAGI. This CDR3 spans 11 amino acids. The ends were cut back, 11 bases at V and 6 bases at J, with 14 bases in the middle. CDR3 in amino acids: CAGAGVLEQYF. The CDR3 DNA sequence: TGTGCCGGCGCCGGGGTTCTCGAGCAGTACTTC.

The rearrangement uses TRBV10-3 and TRBJ1-5; 8 bases line up with TRBD1. The CDR3 covers 15 residues. V lost 3 bases to trimming and J lost 3 bases; unmatched junction nucleotides: 4. CDR1 and CDR2 from the germline V gene are ENHRY and SYGVKD. The CDR3 DNA sequence: TGTGCCATCAGTGACGGGACAGGATCCAATCAGCCCCAGCATTTT. Translation: CAISDGTGSNQPQHF.

Only a few counts were recorded for this clone. The J gene is TRBJ2-3, the V gene TRBV11-3; perhaps TRBD1 as D (6 bases). In germline, CDR1 is SGHNT, CDR2 YENEEA. Trimming took 5 bases from V and 10 from J, leaving 13 bases between them. This CDR3 is 12 amino acids long. The CDR3 protein is CASSPQTGSQYF. The CDR3 DNA is TGTGCCAGCAGCCCCCAGACAGGCTCGCAGTATTTT.

This chain connects TRBV2 to TRBJ2-6; D is uncertain. V was shortened by 8 bases and J by 0 bases, with 5 bases between the two germline ends. CDR1 and CDR2 from the germline V gene are SNHLY and FYNNEI. The CDR3 runs 13 residues. CDR3: CASRSSGANVLTF. In DNA form, the CDR3 reads TGTGCCAGCCGTAGCTCTGGGGCCAACGTCCTGACTTTC.

The J gene is TRBJ1-2, the V gene TRBV15; perhaps TRBD1 as D (6 bases). Germline assignment: CDR1 LNHNV and CDR2 YYDKDF (reference sequence). V was shortened by 1 base and J by 4 bases, with 13 bases between the two germline ends. CDR3 size: 15 residues. Here the CDR3 DNA reads TGTGCCACCAGCAGAGTTGGACAGCGAGTCTATGGCTACACCTTC. Protein: CATSRVGQRVYGYTF.